This T cell receptor (beta chain) is from a study of T cell responses to AZD1222 COVID-19 vaccine. The data were produced by immunoSEQ multiplex PCR, yet TCRdb's version contains in-frame clones alone and is incomplete. The table has some 130,000 clones, approximately 90% seen once. The specimen was peripheral blood, collected on day 0 of AZD1222 vaccination. This sequence originates from an adult in good health.

This chain's CDR3 is CASSLIRPSSPLEQYF. In nucleotides, the CDR3 is TGCGCCAGCAGCTTGATTCGGCCTAGCAGTCCGTTGGAGCAGTACTTC. The rearrangement links TRBV5-1 to TRBJ2-7, with D perhaps TRBD2 (5 bases). This CDR3 has 16 residues. The germline CDR1 and CDR2 sequences are SGHRS and YFSETQ. V was clipped by 1 base and J by 7 bases, with 21 bases between them. Filled out from reference TRBV5-1 and TRBJ2-7, the complete variable domain reads KAGVTQTPRYLIKTRGQQVTLSCSPISGHRSVSWYQQTPGQGLQFLFEYFSETQRNKGNFPGRFSGRQFSNSRSEMNVSTLELGDSALYLCASSLIRPSSPLEQYFGPGTRLTVT.